A single sample gave rise to the 32 T cell receptor beta chains below, sequenced in a study of T cell responses to AZD1222 COVID-19 vaccine. Sequencing was performed with immunoSEQ multiplex PCR; in TCRdb, only in-frame clones are kept and a portion is missing. The sample carries approximately 110,000 clones, 85% to 90% recorded once. Sequencing was performed on peripheral blood, taken 28 days after the second AZD1222 dose. Receptors originate from an adult who received the AZD1222 COVID-19 vaccine.

The CDR3 here is CASRVTGGWEKLFF. CDR3 DNA sequence: TGTGCCAGCAGAGTGACAGGGGGCTGGGAAAAACTGTTTTTT. V and J are TRBV6-5 and TRBJ1-4; 10 positions match TRBD1. From germline, CDR1 is MNHEY and CDR2 SVGAGI. The CDR3 has 14 residues. Trimming at V came to 6 bases and at J to 8 bases, leaving 6 bases not matched to a gene.

The chain recombines TRBV6-5 with TRBJ2-1; D gene ambiguous. Germline values: CDR1 MNHEY, CDR2 SVGAGI. The CDR3 has 14 amino acids. The V end was cut by 0 bases, the J end by 3 bases, with 6 bases between. CDR3 bases: TGTGCCAGCAGTTACTCCCGGGTCTACAATGAGCAGTTCTTC. Protein sequence: CASSYSRVYNEQFF.

Of note for this clone: One junction end does not reproduce the germline sequence, and a read error may be involved. The chain carries TRBV28 and TRBJ2-7; 10 positions match TRBD1. The CDR3 is 15 amino acids. Germline values: CDR1 MDHEN, CDR2 SYDVKM. The CDR3 region has the DNA TGTGCCAGCGGACTCGGGACAGGGGTCGTAAAGGAGCAGAACTTC. Protein sequence: CASGLGTGVVKEQNF.

V usage is TRBV30 and J usage is TRBJ1-2; no clear D gene. This CDR3 region has 12 residues. CDR1 and CDR2 (germline): GTSNPN, SVGIG (reference sequence). V gave up 5 bases and J gave up 4 bases, with 11 bases separating them. CDR3 region: CAWVKTGYGYTF. The CDR3 DNA is TGTGCCTGGGTCAAGACGGGCTATGGCTACACCTTC. The full variable domain, rest sourced from reference TRBV30 and TRBJ1-2, is SQTIHQWPATLVQPVGSPLSLECTVEGTSNPNLYWYRQAAGRGLQLLFYSVGIGQISSEVPQNLSASRPQDRQFILSSKKLLLSDSGFYLCAWVKTGYGYTFGSGTRLTVV.

In this sample, this clone turned up a few times. The chain couples TRBV5-4 to TRBJ2-7; D remains ambiguous. This CDR3 region has 14 residues. Deletions cut 5 bases from V and 1 base from J, with 13 bases between. CDR1 is SGHNT, CDR2 YYREEE, per germline (reference sequence). DNA for the CDR3: TGTGCCAGCAGGGTAGAGGAGCCTTCCTACGAGCAGTACTTC. Protein product: CASRVEEPSYEQYF.

The chain recombines TRBV30 with TRBJ1-2; TRBD1 matches at 8 bases. The CDR3 has 11 residues. V gave up 5 bases and J gave up 8 bases; unmatched junction bases: 4. The germline gives CDR1 GTSNPN, CDR2 SVGIG (reference sequence). The CDR3: CAWGQGRGYTF. In DNA form, the CDR3 reads TGTGCCTGGGGACAGGGCCGAGGCTACACCTTC.

The gene calls are TRBV27 and TRBJ1-5, with a possible D match to TRBD1 (5 bases). V was shortened by 6 bases and J by 1 base, with 13 bases between the two germline ends. This CDR3 has 15 residues. CDR1 and CDR2 from the germline V gene are MNHEY and SMNVEV (reference sequence). The CDR3 protein is CASRTGGLSNQPQHF. The CDR3 DNA sequence: TGTGCCAGCAGGACGGGGGGGTTAAGCAATCAGCCCCAGCATTTT.

The rearrangement links TRBV3-1 (or the pseudogene TRBV3-2) to TRBJ2-1; 16 bases align to TRBD2. Germline V CDR1 and CDR2: LGHDT, YNNKEL (reference sequence). V trimming: 2 bases; J trimming: 10 bases; junction bases outside the gene matches: 5. This CDR3 spans 16 amino acids. CDR3 nucleotide sequence: TGTGCCAGCAGCCAATCCTCGGGACTAGCGGGGGGGGAGCAGTTCTTC. This sequence encodes CASSQSSGLAGGEQFF.

The chain links TRBV5-6 to TRBJ1-2, with TRBD1 identical over 9 bases. From germline, CDR1 is SGHDT and CDR2 YYEEEE. With 2 bases clipped from V and 2 bases from J, the junction kept 1 base outside the gene matches. The CDR3 is made up of 14 amino acids. The chain's CDR3 is CASSLDRGNYGYTF. CDR3 sequence (DNA): TGTGCCAGCAGCTTAGACAGGGGGAACTATGGCTACACCTTC.

The chain employs TRBV5-1 and TRBJ2-5, with TRBD1 as a possible D gene (6 bases). The germline gives CDR1 SGHRS, CDR2 YFSETQ. Trimming left V 0 bases short and J 5 bases short, with 14 bases between. The CDR3 sequence is 15 residues long. The CDR3 DNA is TGCGCCAGCAGCTTGGAGGGACATGGCCAGGAGACCCAGTACTTC. Translation: CASSLEGHGQETQYF.

The V gene is TRBV7-2, the J gene TRBJ1-6, with a possible D match to TRBD1 (6 bases). The V gene's germline CDR1 is SGHTA and CDR2 FQGNSA. This CDR3 region has 16 residues. V dropped 4 bases and J dropped 6 bases, with 16 bases sitting between them. CDR3 loop: CASSSQGTGLNSPLHF. The CDR3, as DNA: TGTGCCAGCAGCTCCCAGGGGACTGGGCTTAATTCACCCCTCCACTTT. Variable domain in full (rest from reference TRBV7-2 and TRBJ1-6): GAGVSQSPSNKVTEKGKDVELRCDPISGHTALYWYRQSLGQGLEFLIYFQGNSAPDKSGLPSDRFSAERTGGSVSTLTIQRTQQEDSAVYLCASSSQGTGLNSPLHFGNGTRLTVT.

The chain uses TRBV7-2 and TRBJ1-5; no firm D call. The V end was cut by 3 bases, the J end by 6 bases, with 9 bases between. The CDR3 covers 13 residues. Germline CDR1 SGHTA, CDR2 FQGNSA. The CDR3 sequence is CASSFGSIQPQHF. The CDR3 nucleotides read TGTGCCAGCAGCTTCGGGTCAATTCAGCCCCAGCATTTT.

This clone occurred once. The chain uses TRBV10-3 and TRBJ1-6, with D possibly being TRBD1 (5 bases). Trimming shortened V by 0 bases and J by 0 bases, and 9 bases separated the two germline ends. There are 17 residues in the CDR3. Germline lookup yields CDR1 ENHRY and CDR2 SYGVKD. CDR3 loop: CAISESTGRSYNSPLHF. DNA of the CDR3: TGTGCCATCAGTGAGTCGACGGGACGCTCCTATAATTCACCCCTCCACTTT.

The chain recombines TRBV19 with TRBJ1-1; 11 nucleotides agree with TRBD1. The CDR3 has 16 residues. Germline trimming cut 10 bases from V and 6 bases from J; bases unmatched to any gene: 16. CDR1 and CDR2 from the germline V gene are LNHDA and SQIVND (reference sequence). CDR3: CAITHLGQGEVSEAFF. For the CDR3, the DNA is TGTGCCATTACTCACTTGGGACAGGGGGAAGTGTCTGAAGCTTTCTTT.

This rearrangement joins TRBV14 to TRBJ1-3; unclear D gene. The V gene's germline CDR1 is SGHDN and CDR2 FVKESK. V gave up 4 bases and J gave up 1 base, with 11 bases separating them. The CDR3 spans 15 residues. The CDR3: CASSPTGFSGNTIYF. CDR3 in DNA: TGTGCCAGCAGCCCCACGGGCTTTTCTGGAAACACCATATATTTT.

The chain combines TRBV3-1 (or the pseudogene TRBV3-2) with TRBJ1-4, with 8 bases matching TRBD1. V lost 10 bases, J lost 7 bases, and 14 bases stayed unmatched. CDR3 size: 15 residues. CDR1 and CDR2 (germline): LGHDT, YNNKEL (reference sequence). CDR3 loop: CAIPKQGAKIEKLFF. The CDR3 nucleotides are TGTGCCATCCCTAAGCAGGGGGCGAAGATTGAAAAACTGTTTTTT.

This clone was detected only a few times. The rearrangement links TRBV4-2 to TRBJ1-4, with TRBD1 matching over 9 bases. CDR1 and CDR2 from the germline V gene are LGHNA and YNFKEQ. With V trimmed by 0 bases and J by 6 bases, 8 bases remained unmatched. CDR3 length: 17 amino acids. The DNA of the CDR3 is TGTGCCAGCAGCCAAGAGGTCACAGGGGGCATGGATGAAAAACTGTTTTTT. Amino acid sequence: CASSQEVTGGMDEKLFF.

The chain combines TRBV28 with TRBJ2-1; no reliable D call. The length of the CDR3 is 11 residues. V dropped 5 bases and J dropped 4 bases, with 3 bases sitting between them. Germline values: CDR1 MDHEN, CDR2 SYDVKM. The CDR3 loop is CASSRYNEQFF. The DNA for the CDR3 is TGTGCCAGCAGTCGATACAATGAGCAGTTCTTC.

This clone was seen only a few times. J is TRBJ1-2 and V is TRBV5-4, with D unclear. This CDR3 region has 11 residues. CDR1 and CDR2 (germline): SGHNT, YYREEE (reference sequence). Trimming removed 3 bases at V and 8 bases at J, with 8 bases between. The CDR3 DNA reads as TGTGCCAGCAGCTCCTTTCGGGGCTACACCTTC. Translation: CASSSFRGYTF.

The V call is TRBV7-8, the J call TRBJ2-7; unclear D gene. The CDR3 length is 11 residues. Trimming cost V 5 bases and J 3 bases, with 5 bases left between them. From germline, CDR1 is SGHVS and CDR2 FQNEAQ. The CDR3 nucleotides read TGTGCCAGCAGCCTCCACTACGAGCAGTACTTC. Its translation is CASSLHYEQYF.

As concerns this clone: Other nucleotide sequences from this sample produce the same CDR3. The chain links TRBV5-1 to TRBJ1-6; no firm D call. Germline CDR1 reads SGHRS; CDR2 reads YFSETQ. Trimming pared 0 bases from V and 8 bases from J, leaving 6 bases between. There are 13 residues in the CDR3. The DNA for the CDR3 is TGCGCCAGCAGCTTGGGTGGGGATTCACCCCTCCACTTT. Translating gives CASSLGGDSPLHF.

The chain recombines TRBV11-2 with TRBJ1-1; the D is unclear. The ends were cut back, 4 bases at V and 1 base at J, with 7 bases in the middle. CDR3 size: 13 residues. CDR1 is SGHAT and CDR2 is FQNNGV in the germline V gene. The CDR3 nucleotides are TGTGCCAGCAGCTATGTCTCGAACACTGAAGCTTTCTTT. This gives the protein CASSYVSNTEAFF.

This clone was detected only once. This chain uses TRBV6-2 or TRBV6-3 with TRBJ2-3; D unresolved. Germline CDR1 MNHEY, CDR2 SVGEGT. This CDR3 spans 18 amino acids. Trimming took 0 bases from V and 2 from J, leaving 18 bases between them. CDR3 protein: CASSYSPLDRALTDTQYF. The CDR3 bases are TGTGCCAGCAGTTACTCACCTCTAGACCGGGCCCTCACAGATACGCAGTATTTT.

The V gene is TRBV5-1, the J gene TRBJ2-1, with 10 nucleotides matching TRBD2. Losses at the gene ends were 4 bases for V and 7 bases for J; bases not matched to a gene: 8. The CDR3 covers 15 residues. Germline CDR1 SGHRS, CDR2 YFSETQ. The DNA for the CDR3 is TGCGCCAGCAGCATGCAAGCGGGGGGGCTTAATGAGCAGTTCTTC. This sequence encodes CASSMQAGGLNEQFF.

This chain links TRBV30 with TRBJ1-4; 10 bases align to TRBD1. Per germline, CDR1 GTSNPN and CDR2 SVGIG (reference sequence). The CDR3 has 15 residues. Germline trimming cut 2 bases from V and 8 bases from J; bases unmatched to any gene: 8. The DNA for the CDR3 is TGTGCCTGGAGTCACGACAGGGGGCGCGGAGAAAAACTGTTTTTT. Translation: CAWSHDRGRGEKLFF.

This clone was seen only once. The rearrangement links TRBV24-1 to TRBJ1-1; TRBD1 matches 11 bases. This CDR3 is built from 16 residues. With V trimmed by 4 bases and J by 0 bases, 3 bases remained unmatched. Germline-derived CDR1 and CDR2 are KGHDR and SFDVKD. The CDR3 loop reads CATSDGTGGMNTEAFF. CDR3 nucleotides: TGTGCCACCAGTGACGGGACAGGGGGGATGAACACTGAAGCTTTCTTT.

The chain is built from TRBV15 and TRBJ1-2; unclear D gene. The CDR3 has 14 residues. Trimming removed 0 bases from V and 5 bases from J, with 10 bases in between. CDR1 is LNHNV and CDR2 is YYDKDF in the germline V gene (reference sequence). The CDR3 is CATSRDPVNYGYTF. The CDR3 DNA sequence: TGTGCCACCAGCAGAGATCCCGTAAATTATGGCTACACCTTC. The full variable domain, in which reference TRBV15 and TRBJ1-2 provide the parts outside the CDR3, is DAMVIQNPRYQVTQFGKPVTLSCSQTLNHNVMYWYQQKSSQAPKLLFHYYDKDFNNEADTPDNFQSRRPNTSFCFLDIRSPGLGDTAMYLCATSRDPVNYGYTFGSGTRLTVV.

The rearrangement uses TRBV4-3 and TRBJ1-2, with TRBD1 matching 7 bases. Germline loops: CDR1 LGHNA, CDR2 YSLEER. The CDR3 runs 14 residues. Trimming cost V 1 base and J 3 bases; bases outside gene matches: 2. CDR3 loop: CASSQVQGDYGYTF. The DNA for the CDR3 is TGCGCCAGCAGCCAAGTTCAGGGGGACTATGGCTACACCTTC.

Concerning this clone: An end of the junction differs from the germline gene, which may be a read error. This sequence joins TRBV4-1 and TRBJ2-7; D unclear. CDR1 and CDR2 (germline): MGHRA, YSYEKL. The CDR3 totals 15 residues. CDR3 nucleotide sequence: TGCGCCAGCAGCCAAGATTTGGGAATCTCCGACGAGCAGTACTTC. Its protein product is CASSQDLGISDEQYF.

The V and J genes are TRBV28 and TRBJ1-2; D gene unclear. Trimming took 2 bases from V and 5 from J, leaving 9 bases between them. The CDR3 spans 13 residues. Germline V lookup: CDR1 MDHEN, CDR2 SYDVKM. The CDR3 spells CASSLRPIYGYTF. CDR3 DNA sequence: TGTGCCAGCAGTTTACGTCCCATATATGGCTACACCTTC.

The chain employs TRBV18 and TRBJ2-1; TRBD1 might be the D (5 bases). Per germline, CDR1 KGHSH and CDR2 LQKENI. This CDR3 is built from 16 residues. Trimming shortened V by 0 bases and J by 4 bases, and 13 bases separated the two germline ends. For the CDR3, the DNA is TGTGCCAGCTCACCACCGAACAGGAACCGGTACAATGAGCAGTTCTTC. This gives the protein CASSPPNRNRYNEQFF.

The chain links TRBV9 to TRBJ1-2; D is possibly TRBD1 (6 bases). CDR3 length: 14 residues. V was shortened by 0 bases and J by 7 bases, with 13 bases between the two germline ends. Looked up from germline, CDR1 is SGDLS and CDR2 is YYNGEE. Here the CDR3 DNA reads TGTGCCAGCAGCGTAGAAGGGGGGGCAGGTGGCTACACCTTC. This codes for CASSVEGGAGGYTF.